Listed below are T cell receptor beta chains from one sample, sequenced in a study of T cell responses to AZD1222 COVID-19 vaccine. Here immunoSEQ multiplex PCR was the method, and the copy in TCRdb shows in-frame clones only, minus some. The sample gives approximately 180,000 clones, 90% of which show up once; less than 3% is in the top ten. The sequencing used peripheral blood, collected on day 0 of AZD1222 vaccination. These TCRs come from an adult in good health. Each CDR3 is given without its conserved first and last residue. Rows may omit the clone size; those that give it use once, few, many or a size class.

V: TRBV5-5; size: NA; J: TRBJ2-3; CDR3: ASSLAGQGWADTQY
V: TRBV19; size: NA; J: TRBJ1-2; CDR3: ASSTRGGEVNGYT
V: TRBV27; size: NA; J: TRBJ1-5; CDR3: ASRSQGGSNQPQH
V: TRBV7-9; size: NA; J: TRBJ2-7; CDR3: ASSLGRSPSYEQY
V: TRBV7-9; size: once; J: TRBJ1-2; CDR3: ASSLAWGASGYT
V: TRBV4-1; size: NA; J: TRBJ2-1; CDR3: ASSQEGMTYNEQF
V: TRBV4-1; size: NA; J: TRBJ2-7; CDR3: ASSQHAGGPGEQY
V: TRBV7-2; size: NA; J: TRBJ1-1; CDR3: ASSLGIQGEAF
V: TRBV4-3; size: NA; J: TRBJ2-7; CDR3: ASSPGTSGAYEQY
V: TRBV27; size: NA; J: TRBJ1-1; CDR3: ASSSLDREAF
V: TRBV5-4; size: NA; J: TRBJ2-5; CDR3: ASSPDRGAAQETQY
V: TRBV6-2/TRBV6-3; size: once; J: TRBJ2-7; CDR3: ASSPGLAGGLYEQY
V: TRBV11-2; size: NA; J: TRBJ1-5; CDR3: ASSLAGTGANQPQH
V: TRBV5-1; size: once; J: TRBJ1-1; CDR3: ASSPLGGRTEAF
V: TRBV18; size: NA; J: TRBJ2-2; CDR3: ASSLLNTGELF
V: TRBV21-1; size: few; J: TRBJ1-5; CDR3: ASSKVRINQPQH